Listed below are T cell receptor beta chains from one sample, sequenced in a study of blood T cell repertoires in COVID-19. Assay: immunoSEQ multiplex PCR; the TCRdb copy retains only in-frame clones and omits some. The profile covers 320,000 or so clones, with roughly 84% appearing a single time and approximately 0.99% taken by the ten largest. Source material: PBMCs or T cells enriched from blood (not recorded which). Receptors originate from a young woman who had recovered from COVID-19. CDR3s include the opening cysteine and the closing phenylalanine or tryptophan. Each record gives: V gene, D gene, clone size, J gene, CDR3 protein, CDR3 DNA. A D gene is named only where the DNA matches it firmly. Rows give clone size only sometimes, using once, few, many, or a class for an expanded clone.

>TRBV24-1|.|few|TRBJ2-1
CATQNAGIYNEQFF
TGTGCCACGCAAAACGCCGGGATTTACAATGAGCAGTTCTTC
>TRBV19|TRBD1|.|TRBJ2-3
CASKVGQGGTDTQYF
TGTGCCAGTAAGGTTGGACAGGGAGGCACAGATACGCAGTATTTT
>TRBV3-1/TRBV3-2|TRBD2|.|TRBJ2-2
CASSLAGGQGGELFF
TGTGCCAGCAGCCTAGCGGGGGGCCAGGGCGGGGAGCTGTTTTTT
>TRBV5-1|TRBD1|.|TRBJ1-1
CASSSGGELTEAFF
TGCGCCAGCAGCTCAGGGGGAGAGCTCACTGAAGCTTTCTTT
>TRBV5-6|.|once|TRBJ2-1
CASSLAFSYGSSYNEQFF
TGTGCCAGCAGCTTGGCTTTCTCTTATGGGAGCTCCTACAATGAGCAGTTCTTC
>TRBV5-1|TRBD1|.|TRBJ2-2
CASSPDRAVGGELFF
TGCGCCAGCAGCCCGGACAGGGCGGTCGGCGGGGAGCTGTTTTTT
>TRBV2|.|.|TRBJ1-5
CASSARVGALQPQHF
TGTGCCAGCAGTGCCCGGGTGGGGGCATTGCAGCCCCAGCATTTT
>TRBV15|.|.|TRBJ2-3
CATSRDRGSGTQYF
TGTGCCACCAGCAGAGATAGGGGCTCAGGTACGCAGTATTTT
>TRBV5-4|TRBD1|few|TRBJ1-5
CASSLDRGSNQPQHF
TGTGCCAGCAGCCTAGACAGGGGGTCCAATCAGCCCCAGCATTTT
>TRBV4-1|TRBD2|.|TRBJ2-1
CASSQEDPGGYRNEQFF
TGCGCCAGCAGCCAAGAAGATCCGGGGGGGTACAGGAATGAGCAGTTCTTC
>TRBV24-1|TRBD1|.|TRBJ1-5
CATSDGAQGRNQPQHF
TGTGCCACCAGTGATGGTGCACAGGGGCGGAATCAGCCCCAGCATTTT
>TRBV4-1|.|.|TRBJ2-5
CASSLEQGETQYF
TGCGCCAGCAGCCTCGAGCAGGGGGAGACCCAGTACTTC
>TRBV19|TRBD1|.|TRBJ1-6
CASTDRGNGVSPLHF
TGTGCCAGTACCGACAGGGGGAATGGTGTTTCACCCCTCCACTTT
>TRBV28|TRBD1|.|TRBJ1-4
CASSRGSDRVREKLFF
TGTGCCAGCAGTAGGGGCTCGGACAGGGTTAGAGAAAAACTGTTTTTT
>TRBV24-1|.|.|TRBJ1-4
CATSDSHNSGTNEKLFF
TGTGCCACCAGTGATTCACATAACAGCGGCACTAATGAAAAACTGTTTTTT
>TRBV7-2|.|.|TRBJ2-3
CASSPQGDTQYF
TGTGCCAGCAGCCCTCAGGGGGATACGCAGTATTTT
>TRBV19|.|.|TRBJ1-1
CASRPRREERNTEAFF
TGTGCCAGTAGACCCCGGCGGGAGGAGAGGAACACTGAAGCTTTCTTT